This TCR beta chain was found in a study of vaccination effects on CD4 cells after COVID-19. About the research overall: It was two doses of either the BNT162b2 or mRNA-1273 vaccine that participants received.

Here immunoSEQ multiplex PCR was the method, and the copy in TCRdb shows in-frame clones only, minus some. Among around 60,000 clones, roughly four fifths were seen once, and the ten largest hold around 2.8%. Under the ViraFEST assay, PBMC were stimulated with viral peptide pools so that antigen-specific CD4+ T cells expanded. Sequencing was performed afterwards. Culture lasted under 13 days before CD4+ T cell isolation. Vaccine recipients had no previous SARS-CoV-2 infection; their nucleocapsid antibodies were negative. Each culture well received a few million PBMC. These cells were then cultured in IMDM with 8.5 to 10 IU/ml IL-2 and around 10 ug/ml peptides. To note about this clone: Its specificity is not known.

Trimming left V 2 bases short and J 1 base short, with 4 bases between. This CDR3 region has 13 residues. Germline CDR1 is MNHNS and CDR2 is SASEGT. The source was CD4+ T cells from PBMCs cultured with HCoV-NL63 spike peptides, collected before COVID-19 vaccination. This chain connects TRBV6-1 to TRBJ2-3; D unresolved. This receptor was obtained from a human donor who received a COVID-19 vaccine. The CDR3 spells CASSERGTDTQYF. For the CDR3, the DNA is TGTGCCAGCAGTGAAAGGGGCACAGATACGCAGTATTTT.